A single sample gave rise to the 12 T cell receptor beta chains below, sequenced in a study of cytomegalovirus exposure and HLA in healthy donors. It was with 60 Vbeta and 13 Jbeta primers that the PCR ran. TCRdb keeps only in-frame clones here, not all; method: immunoSEQ multiplex PCR. The table lists about 120,000 clones, around 85% of them singletons. The sample was PBMCs. These receptors originate from a man aged 40-50 years in good health and CMV-seronegative.

V usage is TRBV19 and J usage is TRBJ2-6, with a tentative D call TRBD1 (6 bases). V was cut by 2 bases and J by 2 bases, with 10 bases left in between. The germline V gene has CDR1 LNHDA and CDR2 SQIVND (reference sequence). The length of the CDR3 is 16 residues. The CDR3 here is CASSIISGAGANVLTF. The CDR3 DNA follows: TGTGCCAGTAGTATAATCTCAGGGGCTGGGGCCAACGTCCTGACTTTC.

The rearrangement links TRBV5-1 to TRBJ2-5, with 8 bases that match TRBD2. The germline CDR1 and CDR2 sequences are SGHRS and YFSETQ. Germline trimming cut 1 base from V and 4 bases from J; bases unmatched to any gene: 6. This CDR3 has 15 amino acids. CDR3 DNA: TGCGCCAGCAGCTTGACGGGGGGGGCCCTAGAGACCCAGTACTTC. This encodes CASSLTGGALETQYF.

In this sample, this clone turned up a few times. The rearrangement joins TRBV5-1 to TRBJ2-1, with 9 nucleotides matching TRBD2. This CDR3 region has 15 residues. CDR1 is SGHRS and CDR2 is YFSETQ in the germline V gene. After removal of 1 base from V and 8 bases from J, the junction contained 7 bases not matched to a gene. CDR3 bases: TGCGCCAGCAGCTTGCGACAGGGCGGGGGGGATGAGCAGTTCTTC. It yields the protein CASSLRQGGGDEQFF.

This chain uses TRBV5-6 with TRBJ1-3; 10 bases match TRBD1. The CDR3 is 16 amino acids. Trimming removed 4 bases from V and 5 bases from J; junction bases left unmatched: 9. Per germline, CDR1 SGHDT and CDR2 YYEEEE. The CDR3 loop is CASSAGGTGERNTIYF. The CDR3 nucleotides are TGTGCCAGCAGCGCGGGGGGGACAGGGGAGAGAAACACCATATATTTT.

This chain joins TRBV5-1 and TRBJ1-4; D is possibly TRBD1 (5 bases). CDR1 SGHRS and CDR2 YFSETQ come from the germline V gene. Trimming removed 0 bases from V and 3 bases from J, with 6 bases in between. This CDR3 is 14 amino acids long. The CDR3 coding sequence is TGCGCCAGCAGCTTGGCGGGGGCTAATGAAAAACTGTTTTTT. It translates to CASSLAGANEKLFF.

The chain recombines TRBV29-1 with TRBJ1-3; possibly TRBD1 for D (5 bases). Trimming shortened V by 7 bases and J by 0 bases, and 13 bases separated the two germline ends. The CDR3 loop spans 14 amino acids. Germline CDR1 and CDR2: SQVTM and ANQGSEA. CDR3 protein: CSAGGFASGNTIYF. CDR3 sequence (DNA): TGCAGCGCGGGGGGTTTCGCCTCTGGAAACACCATATATTTT. The variable domain in full, completed from reference TRBV29-1 and TRBJ1-3, reads SAVISQKPSRDICQRGTSLTIQCQVDSQVTMMFWYRQQPGQSLTLIATANQGSEATYESGFVIDKFPISRPNLTFSTLTVSNMSPEDSSIYLCSAGGFASGNTIYFGEGSWLTVV.

This clone appeared a single time. This chain uses TRBV4-1 with TRBJ1-1; D remains ambiguous. Germline V CDR1 and CDR2: MGHRA, YSYEKL. The CDR3 runs to 13 residues. Trimming cost V 4 bases and J 1 base, with 7 bases left between them. CDR3 sequence reads: CASSLHQNTEAFF. The CDR3 DNA is TGCGCCAGCAGCCTACACCAGAACACTGAAGCTTTCTTT.

In this sample, this clone turned up once. This rearrangement joins TRBV27 to TRBJ1-2; weak D call: TRBD1 (5 bases). Germline loops: CDR1 MNHEY, CDR2 SMNVEV (reference sequence). V was pared by 4 bases and J by 2 bases, with 11 bases between. CDR3 length equals 14 residues. CDR3 in DNA: TGTGCCAGCAGTTCAGGGAACATAAACTATGGCTACACCTTC. Translation gives CASSSGNINYGYTF.

This chain uses TRBV28 with TRBJ1-1; 7 bases are shared with TRBD1. Looked up from germline, CDR1 is MDHEN and CDR2 is SYDVKM. With 3 bases clipped from V and 3 bases from J, the junction kept 7 bases outside the gene matches. The CDR3 loop spans 15 amino acids. The CDR3 loop reads CASSLTGLGHTEAFF. The CDR3 bases are TGTGCCAGCAGTTTGACAGGGTTGGGGCACACTGAAGCTTTCTTT.

The chain has TRBV5-4 and TRBJ1-2; maybe TRBD1 (5 bases). Germline-derived CDR1 and CDR2 are SGHNT and YYREEE (reference sequence). The V gene lost 4 bases and the J gene lost 4 bases, with 14 bases spanning the gap. CDR3 size: 14 residues. The chain's CDR3 is CASSAMGLPYGYTF. The CDR3 DNA follows: TGTGCCAGCAGCGCCATGGGGCTTCCCTATGGCTACACCTTC.

This rearrangement joins TRBV7-2 to TRBJ1-2; D remains unclear. The germline V gene has CDR1 SGHTA and CDR2 FQGNSA. CDR3 length: 14 amino acids. V lost 5 bases and J 2 bases, leaving 12 bases between the germline ends. CDR3 DNA: TGTGCCAGCAGCCCCGGAGGCCTAAACTATGGCTACACCTTC. It encodes CASSPGGLNYGYTF. Supplemented by reference TRBV7-2 and TRBJ1-2, the full variable domain reads GAGVSQSPSNKVTEKGKDVELRCDPISGHTALYWYRQSLGQGLEFLIYFQGNSAPDKSGLPSDRFSAERTGGSVSTLTIQRTQQEDSAVYLCASSPGGLNYGYTFGSGTRLTVV.

V is TRBV11-3 and J is TRBJ2-3, with D perhaps TRBD1 (6 bases). The CDR3 extends over 15 amino acids. Per germline, CDR1 SGHNT and CDR2 YENEEA. The germline V and J ends were trimmed by 1 base and 1 base, with 9 bases remaining between them. The CDR3 sequence is CASSLGGGRTDTQYF. CDR3 coding DNA: TGTGCCAGCAGCTTAGGAGGGGGACGCACAGATACGCAGTATTTT.